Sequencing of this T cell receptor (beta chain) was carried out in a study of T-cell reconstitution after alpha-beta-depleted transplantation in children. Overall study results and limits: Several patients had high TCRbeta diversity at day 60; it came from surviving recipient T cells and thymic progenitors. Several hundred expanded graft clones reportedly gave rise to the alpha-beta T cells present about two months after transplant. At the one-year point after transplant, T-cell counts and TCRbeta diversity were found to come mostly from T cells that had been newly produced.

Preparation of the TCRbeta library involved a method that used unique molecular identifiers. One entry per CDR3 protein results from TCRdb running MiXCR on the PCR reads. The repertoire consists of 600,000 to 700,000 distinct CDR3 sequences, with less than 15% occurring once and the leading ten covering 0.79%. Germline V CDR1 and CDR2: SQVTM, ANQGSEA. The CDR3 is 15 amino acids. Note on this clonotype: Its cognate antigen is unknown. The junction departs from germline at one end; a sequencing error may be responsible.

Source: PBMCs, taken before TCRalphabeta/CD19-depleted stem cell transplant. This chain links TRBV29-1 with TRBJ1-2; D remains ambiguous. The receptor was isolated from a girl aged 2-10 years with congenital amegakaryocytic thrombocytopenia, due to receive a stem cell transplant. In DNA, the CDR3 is TGCAGCGCTAAAGATGGGCGGGTCGGAGAATATGGCGACACCTTC. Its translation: CSAKDGRVGEYGDTF.